Included here is one TCR beta chain sequence, with context. This specimen comes from a study of T cell responses to AZD1222 COVID-19 vaccine. Profiling relied on immunoSEQ multiplex PCR, and the TCRdb table lists in-frame clones only, not all of them. The sample includes around 150,000 clones, more than 85% of them seen just once. The V gene end was trimmed by 1 base and the J gene end by 5 bases; junction bases not matched to a gene: 8. The CDR3 spans 16 residues. The germline V gene encodes CDR1 SGHTA and CDR2 FQGTGA. The TCR was taken from an adult who received the AZD1222 COVID-19 vaccine. The chain joins TRBV7-3 to TRBJ2-7, with TRBD2 matching over 10 bases. Sequenced here: peripheral blood, sampled 28 days after the second AZD1222 dose. Here the CDR3 reads CASSLSALAGRNEQYF. CDR3 bases: TGTGCCAGCAGCTTAAGCGCACTAGCGGGACGGAACGAGCAGTACTTC. The variable domain in full, completed from reference TRBV7-3 and TRBJ2-7, reads GAGVSQTPSNKVTEKGKYVELRCDPISGHTALYWYRQSLGQGPEFLIYFQGTGAADDSGLPNDRFFAVRPEGSVSTLKIQRTERGDSAVYLCASSLSALAGRNEQYFGPGTRLTVT.